This entry lists 21 T cell receptor beta chains sequenced from one sample in a study of naive and memory T cell subsets. Ligated cDNA underwent four rounds of PCR with nested alpha and beta constant region primers and SP2. MiXCR, run by TCRdb on the 5' RACE reads, gives a single entry per CDR3 protein. The sample consists of 60,000 or so distinct CDR3 sequences, over 7% of them appearing once. TCR cDNA received a 3' ligated oligonucleotide that carried a UMI. The receptors derive from a male donor in good health.

This clonotype was observed at least ten times. The rearrangement links TRBV19 to TRBJ2-7, with D possibly being TRBD2 (7 bases). Germline lookup yields CDR1 LNHDA and CDR2 SQIVND (reference sequence). The CDR3 is 12 amino acids. V lost 8 bases and J 6 bases, leaving 14 bases between the germline ends. The CDR3 nucleotides read TGTGCCAGTGCCGCGGGGGCCGGCGAGCAGTACTTC. It codes for CASAAGAGEQYF.

The CDR3, as DNA: TGTGCCAGCAGCTTGGGGACTAGCGGGAGGGCAAATGAGCAGTTCTTC. This gives the protein CASSLGTSGRANEQFF. V usage is TRBV11-2 and J usage is TRBJ2-1; TRBD2 matches at 16 bases. The CDR3 is 16 amino acids. The J segment lost 7 bases and the V segment lost 3 bases, leaving 3 bases of the junction unmatched. Per the germline V gene, CDR1 is SGHAT and CDR2 is FQNNGV.

The table lists this clonotype with many counts. This chain links TRBV3-1 with TRBJ1-5; no reliable D call. Germline V gene lookup returns CDR1 LGHDT and CDR2 YNNKEL (reference sequence). V shed 4 bases and J shed 7 bases, with 14 bases lying between them. The CDR3 extends over 14 amino acids. The DNA of the CDR3 is TGTGCCAGCAGCCCCTCCCTTGTGGACCAGCCCCAGCATTTT. Translating it yields CASSPSLVDQPQHF. The variable domain in full, completed from reference TRBV3-1 and TRBJ1-5, reads DTAVSQTPKYLVTQMGNDKSIKCEQNLGHDTMYWYKQDSKKFLKIMFSYNNKELIINETVPNRFSPKSPDKAHLNLHINSLELGDSAVYFCASSPSLVDQPQHFGDGTRLSIL.

This clonotype has ten or more counts. This chain connects TRBV4-1 to TRBJ2-3; no clear D gene. V gave up 4 bases and J gave up 5 bases, with 10 bases separating them. This CDR3 contains 13 residues. Looked up from germline, CDR1 is MGHRA and CDR2 is YSYEKL. The CDR3 bases are TGCGCCAGCAGCCTTGAACACGAAGATACGCAGTATTTT. Translating gives CASSLEHEDTQYF.

Ten or more counts support this clonotype. The chain uses TRBV7-6 and TRBJ2-2; the match to TRBD2 covers 11 bases. CDR1 is SGHVS, CDR2 FNYEAQ, per germline. This CDR3 region has 14 residues. V was pared by 7 bases and J by 6 bases, with 4 bases of the junction left unmatched. The CDR3 DNA sequence: TGTGCCAGCAAGGGACTAGCGGAGTCCGGGGAGCTGTTTTTT. Its protein is CASKGLAESGELFF. Together with reference TRBV7-6 and TRBJ2-2, the CDR3 gives the full variable domain: GAGVSQSPRYKVTKRGQDVALRCDPISGHVSLYWYRQALGQGPEFLTYFNYEAQQDKSGLPNDRFSAERPEGSISTLTIQRTEQRDSAMYRCASKGLAESGELFFGEGSRLTVL.

There are many counts of this clonotype. This sequence joins TRBV6-1 and TRBJ2-6, with D perhaps TRBD1 (7 bases). The CDR3 is made up of 18 amino acids. V gave up 3 bases and J gave up 0 bases, with 15 bases separating them. Germline CDR1 reads MNHNS; CDR2 reads SASEGT. This CDR3 is CASSEVPGGSSGANVLTF. CDR3 in DNA: TGTGCCAGCAGTGAGGTCCCAGGGGGGAGCTCTGGGGCCAACGTCCTGACTTTC.

The gene calls are TRBV3-1 and TRBJ2-1, with TRBD2 identical over 8 bases. The CDR3 sequence is 15 residues long. Germline-derived CDR1 and CDR2 are LGHDT and YNNKEL (reference sequence). V gave up 2 bases and J gave up 4 bases; unmatched junction bases: 4. The CDR3 DNA follows: TGTGCCAGCAGCCAAAGCGGGAGTGAGTACAATGAGCAGTTCTTC. Amino acids: CASSQSGSEYNEQFF.

A few counts support this clonotype. The chain has TRBV19 and TRBJ2-2; no definite D call. With 2 bases removed from V and 8 bases from J, the gap between germline ends came to 12 bases. CDR1 LNHDA and CDR2 SQIVND come from the germline V gene (reference sequence). The CDR3 is made up of 14 amino acids. CDR3 bases: TGTGCCAGTAGTATAAAGGAAGGGCGTGGGGAGCTGTTTTTT. Translating it yields CASSIKEGRGELFF.

This clonotype occurred many times. V usage is TRBV20-1 and J usage is TRBJ2-7, with 9 bases identical to TRBD2. CDR1 is DFQATT and CDR2 is SNEGSKA in the germline V gene (reference sequence). J was trimmed by 2 bases and V by 6 bases; bases with no gene match: 8. This CDR3 has 14 residues. CDR3 loop: CSATSGGTTYEQYF. For the CDR3, the DNA is TGCAGTGCAACGAGCGGGGGGACAACCTACGAGCAGTACTTC.

Ten or more counts support this clonotype. The V call is TRBV6-1, the J call TRBJ1-4; TRBD1 matches at 8 bases. Germline V lookup: CDR1 MNHNS, CDR2 SASEGT. The CDR3 totals 14 residues. V lost 8 bases and J lost 8; bases outside the gene matches: 10. CDR3 in DNA: TGTGCCAGCCGCGCCGGGACAGGAGAGGAAAAACTGTTTTTT. Amino acids: CASRAGTGEEKLFF.

Many counts were recorded for this clonotype. The chain recombines TRBV24-1 with TRBJ2-7; tentative D call: TRBD1 (5 bases). The CDR3 has 13 amino acids. Between the trimmed V and J ends, which lost 3 bases and 5 bases, there was a span of 10 bases. Germline CDR1 reads KGHDR; CDR2 reads SFDVKD. Here the CDR3 reads CATSDPQGHEQYF. The CDR3 nucleotides are TGTGCCACCAGTGATCCTCAGGGCCACGAGCAGTACTTC.

This clonotype showed up just a few times. The J gene is TRBJ1-5, the V gene TRBV12-3 or TRBV12-4; D remains ambiguous. V dropped 3 bases and J dropped 0 bases, with 15 bases sitting between them. The CDR3 covers 17 residues. DNA for the CDR3: TGTGCCAGCAGTTTGTTGGCAGAAACTTTTAGCAATCAGCCCCAGCATTTT. It is translated as CASSLLAETFSNQPQHF.

This clonotype was detected many times. The chain links TRBV20-1 to TRBJ2-7, with D hard to call. This CDR3 has 13 residues. The V gene's germline CDR1 is DFQATT and CDR2 SNEGSKA (reference sequence). Trimming cost V 4 bases and J 6 bases, with 16 bases left between them. CDR3 sequence reads: CSAMGSTASEQYF. CDR3 sequence (DNA): TGCAGTGCTATGGGATCGACGGCCTCCGAGCAGTACTTC.

This clonotype was picked up a small number of times. The gene calls are TRBV5-1 and TRBJ2-3, with 10 bases fitting TRBD2. The CDR3 runs to 16 residues. Germline assignment: CDR1 SGHRS and CDR2 YFSETQ. J gave up 2 bases and V 2 bases, and 5 bases lay outside the gene matches. CDR3: CASSFKAGGVTDTQYF. CDR3 sequence (DNA): TGCGCCAGCAGCTTCAAAGCGGGGGGGGTCACAGATACGCAGTATTTT.

This clonotype was seen a few times. V is TRBV5-1 and J is TRBJ1-2; D not resolved. The CDR3 contains 12 residues. V dropped 7 bases and J dropped 6 bases, with 13 bases sitting between them. CDR1 SGHRS and CDR2 YFSETQ come from the germline V gene. This chain's CDR3 is CASRKDVDGYTF. CDR3 nucleotides: TGCGCCAGCCGTAAAGACGTAGATGGCTACACCTTC. The full variable domain, in which reference TRBV5-1 and TRBJ1-2 provide the parts outside the CDR3, is KAGVTQTPRYLIKTRGQQVTLSCSPISGHRSVSWYQQTPGQGLQFLFEYFSETQRNKGNFPGRFSGRQFSNSRSEMNVSTLELGDSALYLCASRKDVDGYTFGSGTRLTVV.

The chain recombines TRBV27 with TRBJ2-2; D possibly corresponds to TRBD2 (6 bases). V was trimmed by 3 bases and J by 2 bases, leaving 10 bases between them. The CDR3 has 15 residues. CDR1 MNHEY and CDR2 SMNVEV come from the germline V gene (reference sequence). DNA of the CDR3: TGTGCCAGCAGTTTCGCTAGCGCTAACACCGGGGAGCTGTTTTTT. Translating it yields CASSFASANTGELFF.

This clonotype appeared many times. The chain has TRBV7-8 and TRBJ1-5; tentative D call: TRBD1 (5 bases). The CDR3 is 14 residues long. Germline V lookup: CDR1 SGHVS, CDR2 FQNEAQ. The V end was cut by 2 bases, the J end by 5 bases, with 10 bases between. CDR3 protein: CASSLRGSDQPQHF. The DNA of the CDR3 is TGTGCCAGCAGCTTACGGGGGAGCGATCAGCCCCAGCATTTT. The full variable domain, with the rest looked up from reference TRBV7-8 and TRBJ1-5, is GAGVSQSPRYKVAKRGQDVALRCDPISGHVSLFWYQQALGQGPEFLTYFQNEAQLDKSGLPSDRFFAERPEGSVSTLKIQRTQQEDSAVYLCASSLRGSDQPQHFGDGTRLSIL.

Only a few counts were recorded for this clonotype. The chain carries TRBV7-9 and TRBJ1-1, with D unresolved. CDR3 length equals 17 residues. CDR1 is SEHNR and CDR2 is FQNEAQ in the germline V gene (reference sequence). V lost 6 bases to trimming and J lost 0 bases, with 20 bases between them. In nucleotides, the CDR3 is TGTGCCAGCAGTCAACGGACCTATAGAGGAATGAACACTGAAGCTTTCTTT. Translated, it gives CASSQRTYRGMNTEAFF.

The sample holds many counts of this clonotype. The CDR3 region is CAISGTGELFF. The CDR3 nucleotides are TGTGCCATCAGTGGGACCGGGGAGCTGTTTTTT. The chain links TRBV10-3 to TRBJ2-2; unclear D gene. V lost 4 bases and J lost 5, with 2 bases in between. CDR1 and CDR2 from the germline V gene are ENHRY and SYGVKD. The CDR3 covers 11 residues.

This chain joins TRBV12-3 or TRBV12-4 and TRBJ2-1; no firm D call. The ends were cut back, 6 bases at V and 7 bases at J, with 13 bases in the middle. The CDR3 has 13 residues. CDR3 amino acids: CASRPTVWNEQFF. The CDR3 nucleotides are TGTGCCAGCAGACCGACCGTTTGGAATGAGCAGTTCTTC.

The chain has TRBV29-1 and TRBJ2-2; possible D gene TRBD2, 6 bases. The germline V gene encodes CDR1 SQVTM and CDR2 ANQGSEA. V was pared by 4 bases and J by 1 base, with 16 bases between. This CDR3 is 16 amino acids long. The CDR3 nucleotides read TGCAGCGTTGTTTGGGACTTAAGGATGAACACCGGGGAGCTGTTTTTT. Residues: CSVVWDLRMNTGELFF.